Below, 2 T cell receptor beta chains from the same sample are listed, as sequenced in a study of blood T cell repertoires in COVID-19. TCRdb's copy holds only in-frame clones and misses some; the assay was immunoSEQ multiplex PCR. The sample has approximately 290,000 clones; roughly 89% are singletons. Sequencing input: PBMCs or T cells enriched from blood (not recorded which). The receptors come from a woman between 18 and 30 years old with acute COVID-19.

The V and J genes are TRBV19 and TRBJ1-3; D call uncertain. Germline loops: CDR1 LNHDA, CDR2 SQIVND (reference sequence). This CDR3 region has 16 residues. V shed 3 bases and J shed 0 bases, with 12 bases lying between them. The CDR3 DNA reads TGTGCCAGTAGTATGGCGACTCCCGACTCTGGAAACACCATATATTTT. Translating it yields CASSMATPDSGNTIYF.

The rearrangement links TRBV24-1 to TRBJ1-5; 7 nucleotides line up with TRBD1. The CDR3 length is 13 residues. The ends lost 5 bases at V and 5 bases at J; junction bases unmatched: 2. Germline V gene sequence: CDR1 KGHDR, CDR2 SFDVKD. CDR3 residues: CATSGRGYQPQHF. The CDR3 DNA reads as TGTGCCACCAGTGGCAGGGGGTATCAGCCCCAGCATTTT.